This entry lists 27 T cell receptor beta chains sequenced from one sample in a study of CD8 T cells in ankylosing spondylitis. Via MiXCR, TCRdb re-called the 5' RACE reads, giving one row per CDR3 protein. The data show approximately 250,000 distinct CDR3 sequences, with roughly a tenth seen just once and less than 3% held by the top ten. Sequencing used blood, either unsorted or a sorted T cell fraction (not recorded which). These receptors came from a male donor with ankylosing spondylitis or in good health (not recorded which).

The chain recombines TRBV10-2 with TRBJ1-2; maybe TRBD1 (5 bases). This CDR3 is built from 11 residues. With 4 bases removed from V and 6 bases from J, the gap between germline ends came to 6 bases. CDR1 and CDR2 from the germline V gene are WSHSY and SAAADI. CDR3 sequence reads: CASSVGDGYTF. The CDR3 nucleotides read TGCGCCAGCAGTGTGGGGGATGGCTACACCTTC.

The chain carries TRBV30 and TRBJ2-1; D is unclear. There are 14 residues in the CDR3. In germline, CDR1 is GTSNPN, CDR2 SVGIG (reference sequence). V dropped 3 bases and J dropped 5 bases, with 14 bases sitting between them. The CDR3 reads CAWRTPGVNNEQFF. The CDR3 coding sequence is TGTGCCTGGAGGACCCCTGGGGTCAACAATGAGCAGTTCTTC.

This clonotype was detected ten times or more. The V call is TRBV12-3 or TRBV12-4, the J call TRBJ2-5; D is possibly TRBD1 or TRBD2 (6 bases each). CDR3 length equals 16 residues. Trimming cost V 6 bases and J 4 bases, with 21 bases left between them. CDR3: CASSLLWGAKRETQYF. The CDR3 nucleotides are TGTGCCAGCAGCCTCCTCTGGGGGGCAAAGAGAGAGACCCAGTACTTC.

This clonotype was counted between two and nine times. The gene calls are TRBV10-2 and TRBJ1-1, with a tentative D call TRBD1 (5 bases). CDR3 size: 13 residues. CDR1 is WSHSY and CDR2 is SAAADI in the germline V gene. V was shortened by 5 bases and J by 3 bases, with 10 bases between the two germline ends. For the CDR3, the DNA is TGCGCCAGCAGTCGGACACGAGACACTGAAGCTTTCTTT. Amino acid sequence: CASSRTRDTEAFF.

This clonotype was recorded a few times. CDR3 nucleotide sequence: TGTGCCAGCAGCTCAGGAGACAGAGGGACCTACGAGCAGTACTTC. Translating it yields CASSSGDRGTYEQYF. This chain links TRBV5-6 with TRBJ2-7; D could derive from TRBD1 or TRBD2 (5 bases each). The CDR3 consists of 15 residues. Germline CDR1 and CDR2: SGHDT and YYEEEE. V dropped 3 bases and J dropped 2 bases, with 15 bases sitting between them.

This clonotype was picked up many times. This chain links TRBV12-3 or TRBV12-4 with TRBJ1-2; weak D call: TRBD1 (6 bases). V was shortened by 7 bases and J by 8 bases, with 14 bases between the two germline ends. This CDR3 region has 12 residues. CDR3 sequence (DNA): TGTGCCAGCATGGGGGGCACAGGGGGCTACACCTTC. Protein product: CASMGGTGGYTF.

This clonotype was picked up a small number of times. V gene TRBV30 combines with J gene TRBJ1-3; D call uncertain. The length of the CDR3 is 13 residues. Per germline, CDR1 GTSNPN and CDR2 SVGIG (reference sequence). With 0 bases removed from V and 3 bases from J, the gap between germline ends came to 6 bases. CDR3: CAWSVQFGNTIYF. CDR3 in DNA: TGTGCCTGGAGTGTTCAATTTGGAAACACCATATATTTT.

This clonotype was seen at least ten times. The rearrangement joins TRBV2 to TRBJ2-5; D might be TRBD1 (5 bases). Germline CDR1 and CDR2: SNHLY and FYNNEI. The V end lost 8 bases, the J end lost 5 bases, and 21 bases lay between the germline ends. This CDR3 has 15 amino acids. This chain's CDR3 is CASSHQTDPRETQYF. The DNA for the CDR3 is TGTGCCAGCTCACACCAGACAGACCCCAGGGAGACCCAGTACTTC.

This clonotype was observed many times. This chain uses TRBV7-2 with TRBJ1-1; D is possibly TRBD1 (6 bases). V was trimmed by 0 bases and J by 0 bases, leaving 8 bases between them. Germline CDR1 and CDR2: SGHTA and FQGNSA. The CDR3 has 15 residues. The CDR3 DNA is TGTGCCAGCAGCTTAGCGGGGGCCATGAACACTGAAGCTTTCTTT. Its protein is CASSLAGAMNTEAFF.

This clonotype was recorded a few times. The CDR3 loop reads CASRLRPTGVTDTQYF. Written as DNA, the CDR3 is TGTGCCAGCAGACTTCGACCGACAGGGGTCACAGATACGCAGTATTTT. The chain combines TRBV12-3 or TRBV12-4 with TRBJ2-3; 8 bases align to TRBD1. The V gene end was trimmed by 6 bases and the J gene end by 2 bases; junction bases not matched to a gene: 10. The CDR3 runs to 16 residues.

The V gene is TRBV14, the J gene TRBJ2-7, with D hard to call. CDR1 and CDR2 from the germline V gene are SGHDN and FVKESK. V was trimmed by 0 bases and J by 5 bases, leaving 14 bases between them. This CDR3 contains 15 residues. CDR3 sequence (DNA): TGTGCCAGCAGCCAAGATGGGTCGTCTATGAACGAGCAGTACTTC. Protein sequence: CASSQDGSSMNEQYF. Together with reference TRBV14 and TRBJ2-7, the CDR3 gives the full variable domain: EAGVTQFPSHSVIEKGQTVTLRCDPISGHDNLYWYRRVMGKEIKFLLHFVKESKQDESGMPNNRFLAERTGGTYSTLKVQPAELEDSGVYFCASSQDGSSMNEQYFGPGTRLTVT.

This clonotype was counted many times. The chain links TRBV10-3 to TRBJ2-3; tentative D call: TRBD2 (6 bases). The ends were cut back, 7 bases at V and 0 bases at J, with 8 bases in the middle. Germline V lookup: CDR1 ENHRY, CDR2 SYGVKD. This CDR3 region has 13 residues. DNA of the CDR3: TGTGCCATCAACCTAGCGAGCACAGATACGCAGTATTTT. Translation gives CAINLASTDTQYF.

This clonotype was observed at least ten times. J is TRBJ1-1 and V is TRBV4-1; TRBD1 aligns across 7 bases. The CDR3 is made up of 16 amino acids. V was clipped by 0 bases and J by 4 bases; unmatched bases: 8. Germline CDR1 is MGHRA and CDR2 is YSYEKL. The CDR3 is CASSQDSTGWGTEAFF. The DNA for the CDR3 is TGCGCCAGCAGCCAAGATTCGACAGGGTGGGGCACTGAAGCTTTCTTT.

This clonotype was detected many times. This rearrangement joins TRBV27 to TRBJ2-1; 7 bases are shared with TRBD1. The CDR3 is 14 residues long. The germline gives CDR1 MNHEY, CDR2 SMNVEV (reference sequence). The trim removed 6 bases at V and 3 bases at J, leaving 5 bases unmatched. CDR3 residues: CASSRDSGYNEQFF. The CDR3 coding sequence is TGTGCCAGCAGCCGGGACAGCGGCTACAATGAGCAGTTCTTC.

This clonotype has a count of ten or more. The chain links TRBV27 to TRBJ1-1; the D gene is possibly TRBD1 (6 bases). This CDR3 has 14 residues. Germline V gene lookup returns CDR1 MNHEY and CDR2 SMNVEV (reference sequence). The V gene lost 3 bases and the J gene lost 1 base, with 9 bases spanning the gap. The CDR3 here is CASSFGQRNTEAFF. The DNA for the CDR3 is TGTGCCAGCAGTTTTGGACAGCGGAACACTGAAGCTTTCTTT.

CDR3 bases: TGCGCCAGCAGCTTGTCGACCAACAATGAGCAGTTCTTC. Amino acids: CASSLSTNNEQFF. This chain joins TRBV5-1 and TRBJ2-1; D ambiguous. Per germline, CDR1 SGHRS and CDR2 YFSETQ. The V end lost 1 base, the J end lost 5 bases, and 7 bases lay between the germline ends. The CDR3 extends over 13 amino acids.

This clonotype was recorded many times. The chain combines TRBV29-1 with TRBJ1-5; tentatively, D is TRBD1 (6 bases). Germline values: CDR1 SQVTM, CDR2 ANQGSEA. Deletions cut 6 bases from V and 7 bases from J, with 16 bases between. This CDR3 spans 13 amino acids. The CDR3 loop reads CSVRGSGGQPQHF. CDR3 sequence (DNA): TGCAGCGTGAGGGGGTCGGGCGGCCAGCCCCAGCATTTT. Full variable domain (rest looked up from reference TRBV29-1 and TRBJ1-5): SAVISQKPSRDICQRGTSLTIQCQVDSQVTMMFWYRQQPGQSLTLIATANQGSEATYESGFVIDKFPISRPNLTFSTLTVSNMSPEDSSIYLCSVRGSGGQPQHFGDGTRLSIL.

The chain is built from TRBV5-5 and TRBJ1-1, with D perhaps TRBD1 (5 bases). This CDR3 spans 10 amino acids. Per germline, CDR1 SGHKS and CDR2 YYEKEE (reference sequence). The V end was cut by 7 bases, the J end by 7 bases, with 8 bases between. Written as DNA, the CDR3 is TGTGCCAGCGGGGGGAGTGAAGCTTTCTTT. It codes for CASGGSEAFF.

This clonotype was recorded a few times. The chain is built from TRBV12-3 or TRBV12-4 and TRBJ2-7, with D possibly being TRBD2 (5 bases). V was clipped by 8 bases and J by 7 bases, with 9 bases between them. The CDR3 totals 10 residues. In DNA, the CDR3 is TGTGCCAGCGGCGGGTGGGAGCAGTACTTC. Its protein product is CASGGWEQYF.

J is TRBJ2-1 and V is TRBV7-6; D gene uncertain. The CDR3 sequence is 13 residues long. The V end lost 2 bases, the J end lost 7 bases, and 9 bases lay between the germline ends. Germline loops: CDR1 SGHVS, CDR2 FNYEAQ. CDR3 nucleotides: TGTGCCAGCAGCTTAAGGGTTGGGAATGAGCAGTTCTTC. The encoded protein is CASSLRVGNEQFF.

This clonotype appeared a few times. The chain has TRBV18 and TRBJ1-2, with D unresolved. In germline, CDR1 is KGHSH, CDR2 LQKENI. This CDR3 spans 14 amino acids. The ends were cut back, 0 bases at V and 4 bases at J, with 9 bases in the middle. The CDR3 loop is CASSPPKGFYGYTF. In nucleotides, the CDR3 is TGTGCCAGCTCACCACCGAAAGGGTTCTATGGCTACACCTTC.

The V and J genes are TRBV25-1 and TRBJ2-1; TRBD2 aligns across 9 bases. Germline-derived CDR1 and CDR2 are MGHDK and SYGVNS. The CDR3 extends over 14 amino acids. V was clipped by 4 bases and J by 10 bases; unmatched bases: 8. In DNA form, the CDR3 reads TGTGCCAGCAGTGTCTTTAGCGGGGGAGGGGAGCAGTTCTTC. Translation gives CASSVFSGGGEQFF.

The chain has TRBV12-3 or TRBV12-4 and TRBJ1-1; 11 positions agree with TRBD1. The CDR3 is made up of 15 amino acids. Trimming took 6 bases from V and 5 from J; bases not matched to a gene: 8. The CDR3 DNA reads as TGTGCCAGCAGCCCGGACAGGGGGCTGCGGACTGAAGCTTTCTTT. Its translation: CASSPDRGLRTEAFF.

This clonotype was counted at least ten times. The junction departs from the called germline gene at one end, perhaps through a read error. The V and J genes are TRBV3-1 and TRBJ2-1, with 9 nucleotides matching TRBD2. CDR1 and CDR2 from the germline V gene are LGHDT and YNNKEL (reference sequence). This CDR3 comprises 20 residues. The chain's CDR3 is CASSLDEAGGPLLSSNEQFF. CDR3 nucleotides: TGTGCCAGCAGCCTCGATGAGGCGGGAGGGCCCCTTTTGTCCTCCAATGAGCAGTTCTTC.

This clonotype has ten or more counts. As DNA, the CDR3 is TGCAGCGTTGAAGATCCGGGTCAGCCCCAGCATTTT. It specifies CSVEDPGQPQHF. The V gene is TRBV29-1, the J gene TRBJ1-5; D ambiguous. Germline assignment: CDR1 SQVTM and CDR2 ANQGSEA. Trimming shortened V by 0 bases and J by 6 bases, and 6 bases separated the two germline ends. CDR3 length equals 12 residues.

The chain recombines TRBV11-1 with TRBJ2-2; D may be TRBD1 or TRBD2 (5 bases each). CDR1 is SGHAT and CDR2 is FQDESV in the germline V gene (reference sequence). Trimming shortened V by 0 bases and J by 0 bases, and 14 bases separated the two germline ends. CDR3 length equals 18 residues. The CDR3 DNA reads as TGTGCCAGCAGCTTAGCTCCCCGAGGGGCCGCGAACACCGGGGAGCTGTTTTTT. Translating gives CASSLAPRGAANTGELFF.

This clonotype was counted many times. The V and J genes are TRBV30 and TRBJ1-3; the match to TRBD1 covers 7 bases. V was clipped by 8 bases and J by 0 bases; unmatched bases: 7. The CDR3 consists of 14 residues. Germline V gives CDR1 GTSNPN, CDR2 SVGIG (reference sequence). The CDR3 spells CAGARDSSGNTIYF. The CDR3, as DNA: TGTGCCGGAGCCCGGGACAGCTCTGGAAACACCATATATTTT.